This T cell receptor (beta chain) appears in the sequencing data of a study of human thymus T cells. Sequencing was performed with immunoSEQ multiplex PCR; in TCRdb, only in-frame clones are kept and a portion is missing. The data show some 44,000 clones, around 93% seen once. Study-wide results and caveats: There appeared to be biased usage of V and J genes in thymic and blood repertoires.

Comment on this clone: Its antigen is undetermined.

This CDR3 is built from 11 residues. V gave up 3 bases and J gave up 2 bases, with 4 bases separating them. The germline V gene encodes CDR1 DFQATT and CDR2 SNEGSKA (reference sequence). Only four of the eight donors provided an approximately 0.45-1 mL blood sample. Genomic DNA was extracted from every available blood leukocyte. Sequenced material: blood. This clonotype was sampled from a girl under three years old with a congenital heart defect but otherwise immunologically healthy. This chain uses TRBV20-1 with TRBJ1-1; D remains ambiguous. The CDR3 coding sequence is TGCAGTGCTAGTGAAAACACTGAAGCTTTCTTT. This sequence encodes CSASENTEAFF.